The 3 T cell receptor beta chains below were found in one sample sequenced in a study of molecular identifiers for immune sequencing clone quantification. TCRdb re-derived calls from the PCR reads in MiXCR, one entry per CDR3 protein. Of roughly 97,000 distinct CDR3 sequences in the sample, roughly a quarter were seen once. The material sequenced was naive CD8+ T cells from blood, with Jurkat cell RNA spiked in. Subset defined: FACS-sorted CD8+CD4-CCR7+CD45RA+ naive T cells. Every receptor here comes from a human donor in good health. Some libraries in this study had Jurkat cell RNA spiked in.

This clonotype has a count of ten or more. The chain joins TRBV5-1 to TRBJ2-7; D is perhaps TRBD1 (6 bases). The CDR3 sequence is 15 residues long. CDR1 is SGHRS and CDR2 is YFSETQ in the germline V gene. V dropped 0 bases and J dropped 5 bases, with 15 bases sitting between them. CDR3 loop: CASSLVGGPAHEQYF. The CDR3 DNA sequence: TGCGCCAGCAGCTTGGTAGGGGGACCGGCTCACGAGCAGTACTTC.

This clonotype was observed a handful of times. For the CDR3, the DNA is TGTGCCAGCGGTTCCCCCTCGGGACCGCCCTACGAGCAGTACTTC. Residues: CASGSPSGPPYEQYF. This chain uses TRBV5-6 with TRBJ2-7, with D perhaps given as TRBD1 or TRBD2 (5 bases each). V gave up 7 bases and J gave up 2 bases, with 19 bases separating them. The CDR3 contains 15 residues. In germline, CDR1 is SGHDT, CDR2 YYEEEE.

Turning to this clonotype: This may arise from a read error, as a much more abundant clone is one base away. The chain uses TRBV5-3 and TRBJ2-2, with TRBD1 matching over 9 bases. TRBV5-3 is an ORF for which the function is uncertain. The CDR3 is 16 residues long. The V and J ends lost 8 bases and 6 bases, in that order; junction bases with no gene match: 14. The CDR3: CASSTTGQGIPGELFF. The CDR3 DNA is TGTGCCAGCAGCACCACGGGACAGGGTATACCCGGGGAGCTGTTTTTT.